The 19 T cell receptor beta chains reported below all come from one sample, sequenced in a study of cytomegalovirus exposure and HLA in healthy donors. PCR primers comprised 60 Vbeta and 13 Jbeta primers. Generated by immunoSEQ multiplex PCR, the TCRdb table keeps only in-frame clones and is missing some. The sample shows approximately 190,000 clones, roughly 86% of them seen only once. Sequencing used PBMCs. The receptors were sampled from a man between 35 and 55 years old in good health and CMV-seropositive.

The chain links TRBV18 to TRBJ2-3, with TRBD1 as a possible D gene (6 bases). Germline CDR1 reads KGHSH; CDR2 reads LQKENI. V lost 3 bases and J lost 5, with 18 bases in between. CDR3 length: 16 amino acids. The CDR3 loop is CASSPRPQGLGDTQYF. In DNA form, the CDR3 reads TGTGCCAGCTCACCTCGACCTCAGGGGCTTGGAGATACGCAGTATTTT.

The chain has TRBV25-1 and TRBJ2-5, with TRBD2 as a possible D gene (5 bases). Germline CDR1 MGHDK, CDR2 SYGVNS. Deletions cut 3 bases from V and 5 bases from J, with 13 bases between. CDR3 length: 14 residues. The CDR3 nucleotides read TGTGCCAGCAGTGAGAGGGAAGACCGGGAGACCCAGTACTTC. Translating gives CASSEREDRETQYF.

The table lists this clone with a count of one. The rearrangement links TRBV30 to TRBJ2-7; D gene unclear. Between the trimmed V and J ends, which lost 3 bases and 3 bases, there was a span of 6 bases. Germline V gene lookup returns CDR1 GTSNPN and CDR2 SVGIG (reference sequence). The CDR3 has 11 amino acids. CDR3 in amino acids: CAWSQNYEQYF. In DNA form, the CDR3 reads TGTGCCTGGAGCCAGAACTACGAGCAGTACTTC.

The chain links TRBV5-1 to TRBJ1-1; TRBD1 matches 8 bases. The V and J ends lost 5 bases and 1 base, in that order; junction bases with no gene match: 1. This CDR3 is built from 13 residues. Per germline, CDR1 SGHRS and CDR2 YFSETQ. The CDR3 loop is CASRQGENTEAFF. DNA for the CDR3: TGCGCCAGCAGACAGGGGGAGAACACTGAAGCTTTCTTT. Full variable domain (missing parts from reference TRBV5-1 and TRBJ1-1): KAGVTQTPRYLIKTRGQQVTLSCSPISGHRSVSWYQQTPGQGLQFLFEYFSETQRNKGNFPGRFSGRQFSNSRSEMNVSTLELGDSALYLCASRQGENTEAFFGQGTRLTVV.

This clone has just one count. The chain is built from TRBV19 and TRBJ2-3; the D gene is possibly TRBD2 (5 bases). Trimming cost V 1 base and J 2 bases, with 10 bases left between them. CDR1 and CDR2 from the germline V gene are LNHDA and SQIVND (reference sequence). CDR3 length: 15 residues. The CDR3 DNA reads TGTGCCAGTAGTATAGGAAGGGAGCCCACAGATACGCAGTATTTT. Its protein product is CASSIGREPTDTQYF.

This chain uses TRBV2 with TRBJ2-3, with 9 bases lining up with TRBD2. CDR1 is SNHLY, CDR2 FYNNEI, per germline. J was trimmed by 3 bases and V by 1 base; bases with no gene match: 2. This CDR3 contains 15 residues. The CDR3 region is CASSEGLAVTDTQYF. The CDR3 DNA follows: TGTGCCAGCAGTGAAGGACTAGCGGTAACAGATACGCAGTATTTT.

The V gene is TRBV14, the J gene TRBJ2-3, with 7 bases aligning to TRBD1. V trimming: 0 bases; J trimming: 1 base; junction bases outside the gene matches: 7. The CDR3 runs 17 residues. CDR1 is SGHDN, CDR2 FVKESK, per germline. CDR3 nucleotide sequence: TGTGCCAGCAGCCAAGATCGCCGGGACAGTCGCACAGATACGCAGTATTTT. Translated: CASSQDRRDSRTDTQYF.

The chain carries TRBV6-1 and TRBJ1-3; no firm D call. There are 13 residues in the CDR3. Germline V gene data show CDR1 as MNHNS and CDR2 as SASEGT. Deletions cut 7 bases from V and 4 bases from J, with 11 bases between. This CDR3 is CASKGSGGNTIYF. In nucleotides, the CDR3 is TGTGCCAGCAAGGGATCGGGGGGAAACACCATATATTTT.

This chain connects TRBV4-1 to TRBJ2-3; D is unresolved. The CDR3 is 13 amino acids. Per the germline V gene, CDR1 is MGHRA and CDR2 is YSYEKL. Trimming took off 6 bases at V and 4 bases at J, with 11 bases between the two ends. The CDR3 region is CASSAVNADTQYF. Written as DNA, the CDR3 is TGCGCCAGCAGTGCGGTTAACGCAGATACGCAGTATTTT.

This clone appeared once. The chain employs TRBV15 and TRBJ1-2; 11 bases fit TRBD1. Trimming removed 1 base from V and 1 base from J; junction bases left unmatched: 2. This CDR3 has 16 amino acids. The germline gives CDR1 LNHNV, CDR2 YYDKDF (reference sequence). The chain's CDR3 is CATSRVGTGGNYGYTF. CDR3 DNA: TGTGCCACCAGCAGAGTCGGGACAGGGGGTAACTATGGCTACACCTTC. Combining the CDR3 with reference TRBV15 and TRBJ1-2 gives the whole variable domain DAMVIQNPRYQVTQFGKPVTLSCSQTLNHNVMYWYQQKSSQAPKLLFHYYDKDFNNEADTPDNFQSRRPNTSFCFLDIRSPGLGDTAMYLCATSRVGTGGNYGYTFGSGTRLTVV.

The chain couples TRBV11-1 to TRBJ1-1; unclear D gene. CDR1 is SGHAT and CDR2 is FQDESV in the germline V gene (reference sequence). The CDR3 extends over 13 amino acids. V lost 2 bases, J lost 4 bases, and 8 bases lay in between. The CDR3 loop reads CASSLSQATEAFF. CDR3 coding DNA: TGTGCCAGCAGCTTATCCCAGGCCACTGAAGCTTTCTTT.

This clone turned up a few times. The rearrangement joins TRBV19 to TRBJ2-2, with a weak D call TRBD1 (5 bases). The V and J ends lost 5 bases and 7 bases respectively, with 20 bases between them. The CDR3 consists of 16 residues. Per germline, CDR1 LNHDA and CDR2 SQIVND (reference sequence). The CDR3 is CASSDQSLTARGELFF. CDR3 nucleotides: TGTGCCAGTAGTGACCAATCACTGACAGCGCGCGGGGAGCTGTTTTTT.

The J gene is TRBJ1-6, the V gene TRBV2; TRBD1 matches at 8 bases. Trimming removed 5 bases from V and 0 bases from J; junction bases left unmatched: 6. The CDR3 totals 17 residues. In germline, CDR1 is SNHLY, CDR2 FYNNEI. The CDR3 DNA is TGTGCCAGCAGTCCCCGACAGGGGAGCTCCTATAATTCACCCCTCCACTTT. This translates into CASSPRQGSSYNSPLHF.

This clone is labeled medium-sized. The chain has TRBV6-4 and TRBJ2-2; 7 bases agree with TRBD1. The CDR3 covers 15 residues. The trim removed 3 bases at V and 4 bases at J, leaving 5 bases unmatched. Germline assignment: CDR1 MRHNA and CDR2 SNTAGT. CDR3 loop: CASSEGTDTTGELFF. CDR3 in DNA: TGTGCCAGCAGTGAGGGGACAGACACCACCGGGGAGCTGTTTTTT.

V is TRBV5-5 and J is TRBJ2-3; 7 bases fit TRBD1. V lost 3 bases and J lost 5; bases outside the gene matches: 12. CDR3 length equals 16 residues. Germline V lookup: CDR1 SGHKS, CDR2 YYEKEE (reference sequence). The CDR3 spells CASSSKEQGSRDTQYF. CDR3 DNA sequence: TGTGCCAGCAGCTCGAAGGAACAGGGGTCGAGAGATACGCAGTATTTT.

The chain combines TRBV2 with TRBJ1-2; a weak D match, TRBD1 (5 bases). CDR1 and CDR2 (germline): SNHLY, FYNNEI. V lost 5 bases, J lost 6 bases, and 13 bases lay in between. CDR3 length: 13 amino acids. CDR3: CASSSKRGDGYTF. The CDR3 DNA reads as TGTGCCAGCAGTTCAAAACGGGGGGATGGCTACACCTTC.

The J gene is TRBJ2-3, the V gene TRBV4-2; 7 nucleotides line up with TRBD2. CDR1 LGHNA and CDR2 YNFKEQ come from the germline V gene. The junction had 4 bases not matched to a gene; V was cut back by 2 bases and J by 2 bases. This CDR3 contains 15 residues. The CDR3 DNA is TGTGCCAGCAGCCAAAACGGGGGGTCCACAGATACGCAGTATTTT. Translating it yields CASSQNGGSTDTQYF.

The CDR3 region is CAISRSRDEQYF. The CDR3 DNA reads as TGTGCCATCAGTCGCTCCAGGGACGAGCAGTACTTC. The chain uses TRBV10-3 and TRBJ2-7, with D perhaps TRBD1 (5 bases). Trimming took off 5 bases at V and 5 bases at J, with 10 bases between the two ends. The CDR3 length is 12 residues. The germline V gene encodes CDR1 ENHRY and CDR2 SYGVKD.

This clone was counted a few times. The chain recombines TRBV15 with TRBJ2-3, with 9 bases identical to TRBD1. The germline V gene has CDR1 LNHNV and CDR2 YYDKDF (reference sequence). This CDR3 has 17 residues. The junction had 9 bases not matched to a gene; V was cut back by 5 bases and J by 0 bases. The DNA for the CDR3 is TGTGCCACCAGCTATTTGGGACAGGGTGGTAGCACAGATACGCAGTATTTT. As protein: CATSYLGQGGSTDTQYF. The entire variable domain, with the rest obtained from reference TRBV15 and TRBJ2-3, is as follows: DAMVIQNPRYQVTQFGKPVTLSCSQTLNHNVMYWYQQKSSQAPKLLFHYYDKDFNNEADTPDNFQSRRPNTSFCFLDIRSPGLGDTAMYLCATSYLGQGGSTDTQYFGPGTRLTVL.